The T cell receptor (beta chain) under discussion was sequenced for a study of cytomegalovirus exposure and HLA in healthy donors. Turning to the study itself: Among the 300 to 450 genotyped donors, approximately 82% were placed in the Caucasian-associated ancestry cluster.

Primers included in the PCR were 60 Vbeta and 13 Jbeta primers. Profiling relied on immunoSEQ multiplex PCR, and the TCRdb table lists in-frame clones only, not all of them. The table records more than 95,000 clones, about three quarters of them present only once. The clonotype originates from a man aged 25 to 40 in good health and CMV-seronegative. Sequenced input: PBMCs.

The DNA of the CDR3 is TGTGCCAGCAGCTCCACGGGGGGAGGCACTGAAGCTTTCTTT. Amino acid sequence: CASSSTGGGTEAFF. This chain links TRBV5-6 with TRBJ1-1, with D perhaps matching TRBD1 (5 bases). Germline loops: CDR1 SGHDT, CDR2 YYEEEE. The CDR3 sequence is 14 residues long. V lost 3 bases, J lost 4 bases, and 13 bases lay in between.